Below, 11 T cell receptor beta chains from the same sample are listed, as sequenced in a study of T cell repertoires in cytomegalovirus infection (dated by TCRdb to about 2019). The reads were generated on an Illumina HiSeq 1500. TCRdb ran its own pipeline on the public reads, namely fastp trimming at Q25 and MiXCR clone calling, and kept in-frame beta chains. Every entry covers one CDR3 protein and lists the most common genes and DNA from its rows. This sample gives hundreds of thousands of distinct CDR3 sequences in total; about 30% of them show up just once. 18% of the sample comes from the top ten. The treatment or condition label, read with the paper, signifies: in vitro stimulation with specific CMV peptide epitopes to enrich CMV-specific T cells. No antigens are known for them. The sample consisted of cultured PBMCs, taken from culture after CMV antigen stimulation. These receptors were obtained from a human donor in good health (CMV status not recorded). Some clones in this sample may be carry-over from other donors' samples.

There are a few counts of this clonotype. The chain carries TRBV9 and TRBJ2-3; D unclear. Trimming pared 0 bases from V and 3 bases from J, leaving 8 bases between. The CDR3 length is 14 residues. From germline, CDR1 is SGDLS and CDR2 YYNGEE. Here the CDR3 DNA reads TGTGCCAGCAGCGTAGCTACCATGACAGATACGCAGTATTTT. Residues: CASSVATMTDTQYF.

The chain combines TRBV6-2 or TRBV6-3 with TRBJ1-2, with 7 bases identical to TRBD1. V was clipped by 6 bases and J by 7 bases; unmatched bases: 8. Germline assignment: CDR1 MNHEY and CDR2 SVGEGT. The CDR3 contains 13 residues. CDR3 loop: CASSRQGRSGYTF. CDR3 nucleotides: TGTGCCAGCAGCCGACAGGGTAGGAGTGGCTACACCTTC.

V gene TRBV5-4 combines with J gene TRBJ1-1; 7 bases are shared with TRBD1. J was trimmed by 4 bases and V by 6 bases; bases with no gene match: 12. The CDR3 extends over 15 amino acids. Germline CDR1 reads SGHNT; CDR2 reads YYREEE (reference sequence). In DNA form, the CDR3 reads TGTGCCAGCACGCTTGAATCAGGGGGACGCACTGAAGCTTTCTTT. This encodes CASTLESGGRTEAFF.

This clonotype has just one count. In nucleotides, the CDR3 is TGTGCCAGCAGTTTAAGATTTACCGGGACAGGCTCTGGAAACACCATATATTTT. Encoded protein: CASSLRFTGTGSGNTIYF. The genes are TRBV12-3 or TRBV12-4 and TRBJ1-3; 8 bases are shared with TRBD1. With 2 bases clipped from V and 0 bases from J, the junction kept 9 bases outside the gene matches. This CDR3 has 18 residues.

This rearrangement joins TRBV19 to TRBJ2-4; possible D gene TRBD1, 6 bases. The V end lost 5 bases, the J end lost 6 bases, and 17 bases lay between the germline ends. Germline V lookup: CDR1 LNHDA, CDR2 SQIVND (reference sequence). This CDR3 region has 15 residues. CDR3 nucleotide sequence: TGTGCCAGTAGTCTCTGGACAGTCGCGGGAAACATTCAGTACTTC. It is translated as CASSLWTVAGNIQYF.

This chain connects TRBV7-9 to TRBJ2-1; 9 nucleotides line up with TRBD2. Unmatched junction bases numbered 4, after V lost 3 bases and J lost 4 bases. This CDR3 contains 15 residues. Germline V gene lookup returns CDR1 SEHNR and CDR2 FQNEAQ (reference sequence). CDR3 bases: TGTGCCAGCAGCTTCCTAGCGGGGCAATACAATGAGCAGTTCTTC. It is translated as CASSFLAGQYNEQFF.

The chain couples TRBV24-1 to TRBJ2-3; D gene ambiguous. Germline CDR1 reads KGHDR; CDR2 reads SFDVKD. Deletions cut 9 bases from V and 2 bases from J, with 14 bases between. This CDR3 spans 14 amino acids. The CDR3 DNA is TGTGCCACCGCCGTCGGGCGGAACACAGATACGCAGTATTTT. Its protein is CATAVGRNTDTQYF.

CDR3 sequence: CSATGGHSPLHF. The CDR3 DNA reads as TGCAGTGCCACAGGGGGTCATTCACCCCTCCACTTT. This chain links TRBV20-1 with TRBJ1-6; 8 bases match TRBD1. V shed 6 bases, J shed 8 bases, and the junction held 3 bases outside the gene matches. This CDR3 is 12 amino acids long. Germline CDR1 reads DFQATT; CDR2 reads SNEGSKA (reference sequence).

The rearrangement links TRBV27 to TRBJ2-1, with 13 bases fitting TRBD2. With V trimmed by 5 bases and J by 9 bases, 10 bases remained unmatched. The CDR3 covers 16 residues. Germline V gene sequence: CDR1 MNHEY, CDR2 SMNVEV (reference sequence). CDR3 nucleotide sequence: TGTGCCAGCAGTAGCCGGACTAGCGGGGGTAGCGCTGAGCAGTTCTTC. Encoded protein: CASSSRTSGGSAEQFF.

This chain connects TRBV20-1 to TRBJ1-2; D ambiguous. This CDR3 region has 14 residues. Trimming pared 0 bases from V and 4 bases from J, leaving 12 bases between. Germline V gene data show CDR1 as DFQATT and CDR2 as SNEGSKA (reference sequence). The CDR3 sequence is CSARDLWVGYGYTF. The CDR3 DNA reads TGCAGTGCTAGAGATCTTTGGGTGGGCTATGGCTACACCTTC.

This clonotype has only a few counts. The chain employs TRBV6-1 and TRBJ1-1; perhaps TRBD1 as D (5 bases). The V end lost 11 bases, the J end lost 5 bases, and 18 bases lay between the germline ends. In germline, CDR1 is MNHNS, CDR2 SASEGT. The CDR3 has 13 amino acids. CDR3 sequence (DNA): TGTGCCGTCCAGCGGCAGGGAGGGACTGAAGCTTTCTTT. Protein sequence: CAVQRQGGTEAFF.